The clone carrying this T cell receptor (beta chain) was detected ten times or more. The target antigen is unknown. This record belongs to a study of identical twins. There are 12 residues in the CDR3. V was shortened by 4 bases and J by 4 bases, with 5 bases between the two germline ends. Germline V gives CDR1 MDHEN, CDR2 SYDVKM. Through template switching, a universal primer site was introduced, and the cDNA contained unique molecular identifiers. One entry per CDR3 protein results from TCRdb running MiXCR on the 5' RACE reads. The data hold more than 200,000 distinct CDR3 sequences, with roughly a tenth observed a single time. Study-wide results and limits: Invariant MAIT and iNKT cells could partly confound zero-insertion analyses. It was cross-sectional statistical analysis, not following the same donors, that the conclusions relied on. Weaker excess twin sharing was seen among beta out-of-frame sequences.

The genes are TRBV28 and TRBJ2-1; D gene unclear. Sequences were obtained from memory (CD45RO+) T cells sorted from blood. The receptor was derived from a woman between 18 and 30 years old in good health. The DNA of the CDR3 is TGTGCCAGCAGTTCCCAGTACAATGAGCAGTTCTTC. Protein: CASSSQYNEQFF.